This T cell receptor (beta chain) was found in a study of graft-versus-host responses after intestinal transplantation. Study-level background: Transplantation in recipients was multivisceral, liver-intestinal, or isolated intestinal.

V lost 2 bases and J lost 5, with 16 bases in between. This CDR3 region has 15 residues. The germline V gene has CDR1 SGDLS and CDR2 YYNGEE. Remarks on this clone: What it recognizes is unknown.

The table came from immunoSEQ multiplex PCR; TCRdb's copy has only in-frame clones and leaves some out. Of 37,000 or so clones in the sample, about 90% were seen once. Broader study findings: Within the allografts of patients who had graft-donor T cell macrochimerism, graft-versus-host to host-versus-graft clonal ratios were high. Recipient marrow showed GvH clones, some seen first in ileum or blood.

The receptor's source is a human patient who received an intestinal transplant, so some T cells may come from the graft donor. The sequencing here drew on PBMCs, taken 314 days after intestinal transplant. This rearrangement joins TRBV9 to TRBJ2-5, with D perhaps matching TRBD1 or TRBD2 (6 bases each). CDR3 DNA: TGTGCCAGCAGCGTGACAGGAGGGGGGTGGGAGACCCAGTACTTC. Translated, it gives CASSVTGGGWETQYF.